The next 20 T cell receptor beta chains were all read from a single sample in a study of blood T cell repertoires in COVID-19 (dated by TCRdb to 2020 to 2022). The method was the immunoSEQ multiplex PCR assay. This is the immuneACCESS table as TCRdb keeps it, with only in-frame sequences that have V and J called. A part of the clones is gone; compared with another copy, unresolved V genes explain less than half, and the rest is unexplained. Here the sample has under 80,000 clones; approximately 87% occur a single time. The ten largest clones add up to approximately 4.7% of the sample. Sequenced material: peripheral blood. The receptor set was obtained from a man aged 45-60 years with active COVID-19.

The CDR3 loop is CASSLDYGVSYEQYF. The CDR3 bases are TGTGCCAGCAGCTTAGATTACGGAGTTTCCTACGAGCAGTACTTC. V usage is TRBV11-3 and J usage is TRBJ2-7; no clear D gene. This CDR3 is 15 amino acids long. Trimming removed 0 bases at V and 1 base at J, with 10 bases between. Germline V lookup: CDR1 SGHNT, CDR2 YENEEA.

This CDR3 is CATSSRGGALGGYTF. The CDR3 coding sequence is TGTGCCACCAGCTCACGAGGGGGGGCATTAGGTGGCTACACCTTC. The V call is TRBV15, the J call TRBJ1-2, with D perhaps TRBD1 (6 bases). This CDR3 is 15 amino acids long. Germline V CDR1 and CDR2: LNHNV, YYDKDF (reference sequence). V was shortened by 5 bases and J by 7 bases, with 20 bases between the two germline ends.

The rearrangement links TRBV5-1 to TRBJ1-3, with a tentative D call TRBD1 (6 bases). The CDR3 runs to 18 residues. Trimming took off 0 bases at V and 0 bases at J, with 16 bases between the two ends. Looked up from germline, CDR1 is SGHRS and CDR2 is YFSETQ. The CDR3 bases are TGCGCCAGCAGCTTGGATACAGGGCACGGACGCTCTGGAAACACCATATATTTT. Translated, it gives CASSLDTGHGRSGNTIYF.

The sample holds one count of this clone. V is TRBV4-2 and J is TRBJ2-7; 7 nucleotides align to TRBD2. V lost 4 bases and J lost 0; bases outside the gene matches: 9. The CDR3 consists of 16 residues. From germline, CDR1 is LGHNA and CDR2 YNFKEQ. The chain's CDR3 is CASSLRTSANSYEQYF. In DNA form, the CDR3 reads TGTGCCAGCAGCCTGAGAACTAGCGCAAACTCCTACGAGCAGTACTTC.

V usage is TRBV30 and J usage is TRBJ1-5, with 12 bases identical to TRBD1. The CDR3 has 16 residues. With V trimmed by 8 bases and J by 4 bases, 12 bases remained unmatched. Germline V gives CDR1 GTSNPN, CDR2 SVGIG (reference sequence). CDR3 sequence reads: CAHRDRGRVGNQPQHF. As DNA, the CDR3 is TGTGCCCACCGGGACAGGGGGCGAGTAGGGAATCAGCCCCAGCATTTT.

The genes are TRBV7-2 and TRBJ1-2; the match to TRBD1 covers 9 bases. This CDR3 spans 15 amino acids. V trimming: 5 bases; J trimming: 5 bases; junction bases outside the gene matches: 9. Per the germline V gene, CDR1 is SGHTA and CDR2 is FQGNSA. For the CDR3, the DNA is TGTGCCAGCAGCGGACAACAGGGGGCGGTTTATGGCTACACCTTC. Encoded protein: CASSGQQGAVYGYTF.

The gene calls are TRBV25-1 and TRBJ2-3; tentative D call: TRBD2 (6 bases). V gave up 7 bases and J gave up 6 bases, with 20 bases separating them. CDR1 and CDR2 (germline): MGHDK, SYGVNS. The CDR3 consists of 15 residues. CDR3 nucleotides: TGTGCCAGCATCCCAGGGAGGCTCTCTAGTGATACGCAGTATTTT. Translation: CASIPGRLSSDTQYF. Combining the CDR3 with reference TRBV25-1 and TRBJ2-3 gives the whole variable domain EADIYQTPRYLVIGTGKKITLECSQTMGHDKMYWYQQDPGMELHLIHYSYGVNSTEKGDLSSESTVSRIRTEHFPLTLESARPSHTSQYLCASIPGRLSSDTQYFGPGTRLTVL.

V gene TRBV29-1 combines with J gene TRBJ2-2; TRBD1 aligns across 7 bases. The ends lost 6 bases at V and 7 bases at J; junction bases unmatched: 8. The CDR3 extends over 13 amino acids. Per the germline V gene, CDR1 is SQVTM and CDR2 is ANQGSEA. The CDR3 protein is CSVGQTTLGELFF. As DNA, the CDR3 is TGCAGCGTGGGACAGACAACACTCGGGGAGCTGTTTTTT.

This rearrangement joins TRBV5-6 to TRBJ2-5; 12 bases fit TRBD2. The CDR3 spans 17 residues. The V gene end was trimmed by 2 bases and the J gene end by 5 bases; junction bases not matched to a gene: 10. The germline V gene has CDR1 SGHDT and CDR2 YYEEEE. CDR3 nucleotides: TGTGCCAGCAGCTTCAGGACTAGCGGGACCCGGATGGAGACCCAGTACTTC. Its protein product is CASSFRTSGTRMETQYF.

This clone was counted only a few times. The V gene is TRBV28, the J gene TRBJ1-5; D is undetermined. The ends were cut back, 2 bases at V and 0 bases at J, with 5 bases in the middle. The length of the CDR3 is 14 residues. CDR1 and CDR2 from the germline V gene are MDHEN and SYDVKM. The CDR3 bases are TGTGCCAGCAGTTTAACCGGTAGCAATCAGCCCCAGCATTTT. The encoded protein is CASSLTGSNQPQHF.

The J gene is TRBJ1-2, the V gene TRBV5-1; D is perhaps TRBD1 (5 bases). Germline V gene sequence: CDR1 SGHRS, CDR2 YFSETQ. Trimming took 4 bases from V and 0 from J, leaving 10 bases between them. The CDR3 has 14 amino acids. The CDR3 DNA reads as TGCGCCAGCAGCCGGACACTGACTAACTATGGCTACACCTTC. This sequence encodes CASSRTLTNYGYTF.

The rearrangement uses TRBV18 and TRBJ1-2; TRBD1 agrees at 7 bases. The V gene's germline CDR1 is KGHSH and CDR2 LQKENI. The CDR3 runs to 14 residues. Unmatched junction bases numbered 5, after V lost 3 bases and J lost 4 bases. This chain's CDR3 is CASSPGQALYGYTF. The CDR3 nucleotides read TGTGCCAGCTCACCCGGACAGGCCCTCTATGGCTACACCTTC.

This clone was counted once. The chain employs TRBV21-1 and TRBJ1-2; no check of the table's D call, TRBD1, against the DNA was made. TRBV21-1 is deemed a pseudogene. This CDR3 spans 16 amino acids. This CDR3 is CASSKGGTGKLDGYTF. The CDR3 bases are TGTGCCAGCAGCAAAGGGGGGACAGGGAAATTGGATGGCTACACCTTC.

V is TRBV12-3 or TRBV12-4 and J is TRBJ1-5; the D gene is possibly TRBD1 (6 bases). Trimming cost V 8 bases and J 7 bases, with 15 bases left between them. The CDR3 is 13 residues long. The CDR3 nucleotides read TGTGCCAGCGCACCACAGGGAAGGCAGCCCCAGCATTTT. This codes for CASAPQGRQPQHF.

This clone was found a few times. The chain joins TRBV9 to TRBJ1-6; a weak D match, TRBD1 (6 bases). The ends were cut back, 4 bases at V and 6 bases at J, with 20 bases in the middle. The CDR3 spans 17 residues. Germline values: CDR1 SGDLS, CDR2 YYNGEE. As DNA, the CDR3 is TGTGCCAGCAGCTCCCCGAGGGGGGGAACGAGTAATTCACCCCTCCACTTT. The encoded protein is CASSSPRGGTSNSPLHF.

This chain links TRBV30 with TRBJ2-2; TRBD1 might be the D (5 bases). Trimming removed 0 bases from V and 3 bases from J, with 11 bases in between. In germline, CDR1 is GTSNPN, CDR2 SVGIG (reference sequence). CDR3 length: 15 residues. Here the CDR3 reads CAWSVAGRDTGELFF. DNA for the CDR3: TGTGCCTGGAGTGTGGCAGGGCGCGACACCGGGGAGCTGTTTTTT.

The table lists this clone with a count of one. The chain joins TRBV7-2 to TRBJ1-4; 9 positions match TRBD1. V trimming: 5 bases; J trimming: 3 bases; junction bases outside the gene matches: 13. Germline CDR1 and CDR2: SGHTA and FQGNSA. The CDR3 runs to 18 residues. The CDR3 protein is CASSPRGTGIPANEKLFF. As DNA, the CDR3 is TGTGCCAGCAGCCCTAGAGGGACAGGGATCCCAGCTAATGAAAAACTGTTTTTT.

The chain recombines TRBV4-1 with TRBJ2-7, with D tentatively TRBD2 (6 bases). This CDR3 is built from 14 residues. Trimming removed 5 bases at V and 4 bases at J, with 15 bases between. Germline CDR1 MGHRA, CDR2 YSYEKL. The CDR3 reads CASSYGTPGYEQYF. In nucleotides, the CDR3 is TGCGCCAGCAGCTACGGGACTCCTGGTTACGAGCAGTACTTC.

The genes are TRBV5-1 and TRBJ2-3; TRBD1 matches 10 bases. Germline V CDR1 and CDR2: SGHRS, YFSETQ. CDR3 length equals 14 residues. J was trimmed by 10 bases and V by 4 bases; bases with no gene match: 9. The CDR3 reads CASSKTGGSQSQYF. The DNA of the CDR3 is TGCGCCAGCAGCAAGACAGGGGGCAGTCAATCGCAGTATTTT. Filled out from reference TRBV5-1 and TRBJ2-3, the complete variable domain reads KAGVTQTPRYLIKTRGQQVTLSCSPISGHRSVSWYQQTPGQGLQFLFEYFSETQRNKGNFPGRFSGRQFSNSRSEMNVSTLELGDSALYLCASSKTGGSQSQYFGPGTRLTVL.

The chain uses TRBV5-1 and TRBJ2-3, with 8 bases fitting TRBD1. The trim removed 4 bases at V and 2 bases at J, leaving 6 bases unmatched. From germline, CDR1 is SGHRS and CDR2 YFSETQ. The CDR3 spans 15 residues. The CDR3 here is CASSQGQGFTDTQYF. The CDR3 DNA follows: TGCGCCAGCAGCCAAGGACAGGGCTTCACAGATACGCAGTATTTT.